This T cell receptor (beta chain) is from a study of blood T cell repertoires in COVID-19 (dated by TCRdb to 2019 to 2021). Context from the whole study: Samples covering the acute and convalescent phases of COVID-19 were provided by collaborators in the United States, Italy and Spain. Where HLA class I and class II types were available, the types were taken from metadata supplied by the sample provider, not from assay-based typing. A freely available public database, intended as a resource for researchers studying the immune response to SARS-CoV-2, is where the repertoires were released. Samples came from the ongoing ImmuneRACE study (first 160 participants) plus 1,254 subjects from 6 global collaborators. The material from the prospective study consisted of cDNA or gDNA derived from T cells, B-cell-depleted T cells, or PBMCs. The sample metadata nearly always contained a de-identified subject ID, COVID-19 status, age in years and sex. Subjects who had been exposed to COVID-19, were actively infected with it, or had recovered from it provided the deeply sampled blood TCRbeta repertoires that made up the dataset. The paper as a whole reports these results and caveats: How much clinical and demographic metadata was included differed by source and by participant, and the metadata was provided uncurated.

TCRbeta CDR3 regions were amplified from genomic DNA by means of the immunoSEQ Assay, a bias-controlled multiplex PCR. The authors processed their data as follows. Nucleated cell counts per sample were estimated from amplification of reference gene primers within the assay. To quantify the absolute abundance of each unique TCRbeta CDR3 rearrangement, sequence reads were collapsed and filtered. For each sample, productive Simpson clonality was calculated by taking the square root of Simpson's diversity index across productive rearrangements. TCRdb holds this immuneACCESS table with in-frame rearrangements only. Some clones are missing; in checked studies, unresolved V genes explain under half, and the rest has no known cause. The DNA gave D and trimming, while V, J and clone size come from that table. The sample table holds around 190,000 clones, of which more than 65% were seen once. Approximately 13% of the sample lies in the top ten.

Whole blood was collected in K2EDTA tubes by collaborating institutions according to the institutions' own protocols. For TCRbeta analysis, collaborator samples were shipped as frozen whole blood, as isolated PBMCs, or as DNA extracted from either sample type. Comment on this clone: The clone's antigen remains unknown. Per-base quality was not reported, and no clone a single base away is much larger than it.

In the germline V gene (reference sequence), CDR1 corresponds to MNHNY and CDR2 to SVGAGI. V is cut back by 7 bases and J by 3 bases, with 3 bases in the junction unmatched. The CDR3 numbers 13 residues from cysteine through phenylalanine. Kept here is only the CDR3 DNA, which spans 39 bases and is read in frame from base 1. Recombination joined TRBV6-6 with TRBJ1-5; TRBD1 matches 7 bases in the middle. The sample was peripheral blood. The sequence derives from a human donor in a cohort sampled during active COVID-19. The CDR3 protein is CASNTGDNQPQHF. In nucleotides, the sequence is TGTGCCAGCAATACAGGGGACAATCAGCCCCAGCATTTT.